This TCR beta chain is drawn from a study of T cell responses to AZD1222 COVID-19 vaccine. A note on this clone: Its antigen remains unknown.

The CDR3 contains 16 residues. The germline V gene has CDR1 SGHRS and CDR2 YFSETQ. Trimming cost V 0 bases and J 4 bases; bases outside gene matches: 9. Some clones are missing from TCRdb's copy, which holds only in-frame ones; the method was immunoSEQ multiplex PCR. This sample has about 70,000 clones, with about 88% found just once. Overall study results and limits: No repertoire was sampled before or during the peak T cell response, only after it. Clonal diversity was possibly underestimated; the donors were predominantly white British and more often female. Only a handful of AZD1222 recipients were seropositive at baseline.

This receptor was taken from an adult who received the MenACWY meningococcal vaccine as a control. Source: peripheral blood, taken 28 days after the second dose of the MenACWY control vaccine. The chain links TRBV5-1 to TRBJ1-2; TRBD1 matches at 7 bases. CDR3 in DNA: TGCGCCAGCAGCTTGGAAGGGCAGGGGGATCTCTATGGCTACACCTTC. Protein product: CASSLEGQGDLYGYTF.